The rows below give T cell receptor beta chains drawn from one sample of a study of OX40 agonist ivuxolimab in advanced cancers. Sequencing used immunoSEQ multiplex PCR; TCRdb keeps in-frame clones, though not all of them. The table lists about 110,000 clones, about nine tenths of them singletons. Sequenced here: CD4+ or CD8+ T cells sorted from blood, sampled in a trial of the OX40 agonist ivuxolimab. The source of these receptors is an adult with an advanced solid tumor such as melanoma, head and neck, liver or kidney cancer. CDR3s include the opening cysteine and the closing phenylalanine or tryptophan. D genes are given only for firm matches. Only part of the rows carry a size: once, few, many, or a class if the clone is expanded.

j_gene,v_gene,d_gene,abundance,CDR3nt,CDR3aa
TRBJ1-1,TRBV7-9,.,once,TGTGCCAGCAGAATCTGGGGCGGGAATACAGGAGGCACTGAAGCTTTCTTT,CASRIWGGNTGGTEAFF
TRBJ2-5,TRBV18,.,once,TGTGCCAGCTCACCCCGTGAGGGTAGGGCAGAGACCCAGTACTTC,CASSPREGRAETQYF
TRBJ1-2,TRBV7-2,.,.,TGTGCCAGCAGCACCGGAACAGAGGGCAGGCTCGGGGGCTACACCTTC,CASSTGTEGRLGGYTF
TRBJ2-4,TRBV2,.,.,TGTGCCAGCAGTGAAGATGGGGGTAACATTCAGTACTTC,CASSEDGGNIQYF
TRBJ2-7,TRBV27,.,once,TGTGCCAGCGCACGGGGGCGGCGCGACGAGCAGTACTTC,CASARGRRDEQYF
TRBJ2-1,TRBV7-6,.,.,TGTGCCAGCAGCTTAGCGGGGGGCACCGCCTACAATGAGCAGTTCTTC,CASSLAGGTAYNEQFF
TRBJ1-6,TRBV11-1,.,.,TGTGCCAGCAGGGGGTCAGATTCACCCCTCCACTTT,CASRGSDSPLHF
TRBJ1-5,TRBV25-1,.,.,TGTGCCAGCTCTGGGGGAGGAACCCAGCATTTT,CASSGGGTQHF
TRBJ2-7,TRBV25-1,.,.,TGTGCCAGCAGTGAATTAGGCGGGGCCTACTACTACGAGCAGTACTTC,CASSELGGAYYYEQYF
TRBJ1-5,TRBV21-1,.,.,TGTGCCAGCAGCAAAGGGGTCCGGGACAGGGTCTGGAATCAGCCCCAGCATTTT,CASSKGVRDRVWNQPQHF
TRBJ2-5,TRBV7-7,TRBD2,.,TGTGCCAGCAGTATGTCGGGACTAGAAGCAGAGACCCAGTACTTC,CASSMSGLEAETQYF
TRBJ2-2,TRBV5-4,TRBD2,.,TGTGCCAGCAAGGGAGGGGTCACCGGGGAGCTGTTTTTT,CASKGGVTGELFF
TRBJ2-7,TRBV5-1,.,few,TGCGCCAGCAGCTCCTCCTACGAGCAGTACTTC,CASSSSYEQYF
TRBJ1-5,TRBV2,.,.,TGTGCCAGCAGTGAAGAGGCAGGGGTCCAGCCCCAGCATTTT,CASSEEAGVQPQHF
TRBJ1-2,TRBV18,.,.,TGTGCCAGCTCACCGAGGCAGGGAAGTGGCTACACCTTC,CASSPRQGSGYTF
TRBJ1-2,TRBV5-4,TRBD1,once,TGTGCCAGCAGCTTGGCAGGGGGGCTAGAGGGCTACACCTTC,CASSLAGGLEGYTF
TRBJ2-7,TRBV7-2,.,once,TGTGCCAGCAGCCCTCCGCCCGGGACATCCTACGAGCAGTACTTC,CASSPPPGTSYEQYF
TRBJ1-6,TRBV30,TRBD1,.,TGTGCCTCGAACACTGACAGGGGTTTCTCCTATAATTCACCCCTCCACTTT,CASNTDRGFSYNSPLHF
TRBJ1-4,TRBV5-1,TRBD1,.,TGCGCCAGCAGCTCCGGAGGGACAGGATCGGCTAATGAAAAACTGTTTTTT,CASSSGGTGSANEKLFF
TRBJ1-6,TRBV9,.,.,TGTGCCAGCAGCTCCCCGGGCGGGGGAAATATCAATTCACCCCTCCACTTT,CASSSPGGGNINSPLHF
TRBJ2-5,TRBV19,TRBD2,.,TGTGCCAGTAATCCGGGACTACGGTCGGAGACCCAGTACTTC,CASNPGLRSETQYF